What follows is one T cell receptor beta chain and its context. This clonotype was observed a few times. Its target antigen remains unknown. One junction end disagrees with the germline gene, perhaps due to a read error. The sample comes from a study of blood T cells in healthy people across ages (dated by TCRdb to 2014 to 2015). In the study overall: In model experiments, template switching captured roughly one uniquely barcoded TCR beta cDNA molecule for every two T cells. The study analyzed two additional independent replicas of 1 million unique cDNA reads from the same blood draw for two donors, one aged 18 to 30 and one aged 80 or older. Four age groups were formed from the donors: young (average 16 years), middle-aged (more than 35), aged (about 62) and long-lived (82). To track age-related changes in TCR beta repertoire diversity, the study relied on deep sequencing normalized with unique cDNA molecular identifiers. To avoid experimental bias, donors of different ages were randomly spread across the sequencing lanes. Summary of the overall study and its limitations: Estimates of total diversity based on one million sequenced T cells were regarded as lower bounds and as underestimates. As age increased, observed TCR beta diversity per million T cells dropped in a roughly linear way, and a significant reduction was already evident by age around 41. Conclusive comparison of naive and antigen-experienced compartments was prevented by the profiling of bulk unsorted PBMCs. Compared with the aged group, more naive CD4+ T cells, fewer expanded clones and increased TCR diversity were shown by the long-lived group, suggesting age selection. There was a strong correlation between observed TCR beta diversity and the percentage of naive T cells measured by flow cytometry. The CMV infection status of donors was not known, potentially confounding age-related changes in expanded clonotypes.

Libraries were prepared through 5' RACE. Data came from an Illumina HiSeq 2500. The second PCR ran for about 7 to 11 cycles and used a J-beta primer mix along with a sample-barcoded 5' primer. A template-switch 5' adaptor carrying 12 random nucleotides introduced a unique molecular identifier onto each TCR beta cDNA molecule. Each sample yielded at least 2.5 million CDR3-containing paired-end reads. First-strand cDNA synthesis was performed from all RNA using the Mint cDNA synthesis kit, with priming by a TRBC-specific oligonucleotide. After uracil-DNA glycosylase treatment, a first 18-cycle PCR used universal primers M1SS and BC2_uni_R on all cDNA. In the original analysis: Each sample was normalized by randomly selecting 1 million high-quality reads, each carrying a distinct molecular identifier. Instead of being binned into consensus sequences, reads with shared molecular identifiers were discarded. MiTCR, with a Q25 quality threshold and the strictest error-elimination algorithm, was used for CDR3 identification, clonotype clustering and error correction. A nonparametric unseen species model with Euler transformation was used to estimate lower-bound total TCR beta diversity. The raw public reads went through TCRdb reprocessing: fastp at Q25, MiXCR clone calling, in-frame beta chains kept. Each CDR3 protein gets just one entry, which takes the most common genes and DNA from the rows behind it. TCRdb, not the original authors, processed these V and J calls. For this sample there are 1.4 million to 1.5 million distinct CDR3 sequences; approximately 42% appear just once. Clones ranked in the top ten supply under 8% of the sample.

Systemically healthy Caucasian individuals from Russia, about 38 in total and aged roughly 6 to 100 years, were included as donors. Ten milliliters of peripheral blood were drawn from each donor into EDTA-treated Vacutainer tubes. Ficoll-Paque density-gradient centrifugation was used to isolate PBMCs, with at least 7 million per sample. Total RNA was extracted from PBMCs with Trizol reagent, with at least 5 micrograms obtained per sample. For every donor, an aliquot of PBMCs went through flow cytometry to measure the percentages of naive CD45RAhigh/CD27high T cells. This sequence originates from a woman aged 18-29 years in good health. Sequencing was carried out using blood.

The CDR3 sequence is CASSVATSYNEQFF. The DNA sequence is as follows: TGTGCCAGCAGCGTAGCGACCTCCTACAATGAGCAGTTCTTC. The chain joins TRBV7-6 to TRBJ2-1; the best D guess is TRBD2, with 5 bases matching. According to the germline V gene, CDR1 reads SGHVS and CDR2 reads FNYEAQ. Including the terminal cysteine and phenylalanine, the CDR3 comprises 14 residues. CDR3 DNA is the only sequence kept; it has 42 bases, read in frame from the first base.